The 19 T cell receptor beta chains given below trace back to one sample, sequenced in a study of regulatory T cells in long-lasting Graves disease. Time point defined: persistent/refractory GD, antithyroid drugs over 5 years with positive TRAb. With RNA extracted from PBMCs as input, the TCR library was made. Building of the TCR beta libraries involved iRepertoire HTBI primers and Arm-PCR of CDR3 regions. TCRdb redid the calling of the multiplex PCR reads with MiXCR, one entry per CDR3 protein. The sample consists of some 440,000 distinct CDR3 sequences, roughly 20% of them appearing once. Here the sequenced sample was peripheral blood mononuclear cells (PBMCs), taken when the disease was refractory, from a patient treated with antithyroid drugs. The receptor set was obtained from a female donor with Graves disease.

This clonotype was seen a handful of times. J is TRBJ2-2 and V is TRBV3-1; TRBD2 aligns across 12 bases. The V gene's germline CDR1 is LGHDT and CDR2 YNNKEL (reference sequence). Unmatched junction bases numbered 11, after V lost 0 bases and J lost 3 bases. The CDR3 extends over 20 amino acids. This chain's CDR3 is CASSQDLLAGGRSDTGELFF. CDR3 DNA: TGTGCCAGCAGCCAAGACCTCCTAGCGGGAGGGCGCTCGGACACCGGGGAGCTGTTTTTT.

This chain uses TRBV27 with TRBJ2-7, with 11 bases lining up with TRBD1. The CDR3 length is 16 residues. Germline trimming cut 3 bases from V and 3 bases from J; bases unmatched to any gene: 7. CDR1 is MNHEY and CDR2 is SMNVEV in the germline V gene (reference sequence). The CDR3 nucleotides are TGTGCCAGCAGTTTCTCCGGGACAGGGGGAGGCTACGAGCAGTACTTC. Protein product: CASSFSGTGGGYEQYF.

This clonotype was counted many times. The chain links TRBV2 to TRBJ1-2; TRBD1 is a possible D gene (6 bases). The CDR3 runs 13 residues. Germline V CDR1 and CDR2: SNHLY, FYNNEI. Trimming left V 5 bases short and J 1 base short, with 8 bases between. The chain's CDR3 is CASSRTVNYGYTF. CDR3 DNA sequence: TGTGCCAGCAGTCGGACAGTTAACTATGGCTACACCTTC.

The chain recombines TRBV11-2 with TRBJ2-7; D gene ambiguous. Between the trimmed V and J ends, which lost 0 bases and 2 bases, there was a span of 5 bases. CDR3 length: 13 amino acids. CDR1 is SGHAT and CDR2 is FQNNGV in the germline V gene. The CDR3 sequence: CASSLDPTYEQYF. The CDR3 coding sequence is TGTGCCAGCAGCTTAGACCCAACCTACGAGCAGTACTTC.

This clonotype has ten or more counts. This chain connects TRBV6-2 or TRBV6-3 to TRBJ2-5; D unclear. The germline CDR1 and CDR2 sequences are MNHEY and SVGEGT. V dropped 4 bases and J dropped 5 bases, with 14 bases sitting between them. The CDR3 length is 14 residues. The CDR3 spells CASSSLRGGETQYF. In DNA, the CDR3 is TGTGCCAGCAGTTCCCTTCGAGGCGGCGAGACCCAGTACTTC.

The chain recombines TRBV7-8 with TRBJ2-3; TRBD2 matches 12 bases. With V trimmed by 0 bases and J by 0 bases, 10 bases remained unmatched. This CDR3 comprises 20 residues. The V gene's germline CDR1 is SGHVS and CDR2 FQNEAQ. In nucleotides, the CDR3 is TGTGCCAGCAGCTTAGCATTGGGACTAGCGGGCCCCGCTAGCACAGATACGCAGTATTTT. Its protein product is CASSLALGLAGPASTDTQYF.

This clonotype has a handful of counts. This chain uses TRBV6-1 with TRBJ2-7, with 11 bases that match TRBD1. The V gene's germline CDR1 is MNHNS and CDR2 SASEGT. V lost 5 bases, J lost 4 bases, and 4 bases stayed unmatched. The CDR3 consists of 14 residues. The CDR3 DNA follows: TGTGCCAGCAGTTGGGGGACAGGGGGGTACGAGCAGTACTTC. It codes for CASSWGTGGYEQYF.

The chain uses TRBV6-1 and TRBJ2-7; tentative D call: TRBD1 (5 bases). Looked up from germline, CDR1 is MNHNS and CDR2 is SASEGT. CDR3 length equals 11 residues. V shed 6 bases and J shed 10 bases, with 13 bases lying between them. CDR3 in DNA: TGTGCCAGCAGAGCAGGGTCCAGACAGTACTTC. The encoded protein is CASRAGSRQYF.

In this sample, this clonotype turned up many times. The chain couples TRBV13 to TRBJ2-5; TRBD2 matches 8 bases. The CDR3 extends over 14 amino acids. V shed 6 bases, J shed 6 bases, and the junction held 9 bases outside the gene matches. Germline CDR1 is PRHDT and CDR2 is FYEKMQ (reference sequence). The CDR3 loop reads CASSFGRGRQTQYF. The CDR3 nucleotides read TGTGCCAGCAGTTTCGGGAGGGGGAGGCAGACCCAGTACTTC. The complete variable domain, with remaining parts taken from reference TRBV13 and TRBJ2-5, reads AAGVIQSPRHLIKEKRETATLKCYPIPRHDTVYWYQQGPGQDPQFLISFYEKMQSDKGSIPDRFSAQQFSDYHSELNMSSLELGDSALYFCASSFGRGRQTQYFGPGTRLLVL.

The chain links TRBV12-3 or TRBV12-4 to TRBJ2-1; 11 nucleotides line up with TRBD2. This CDR3 has 16 residues. V shed 6 bases and J 0 bases; nucleotides not matched to a gene: 4. CDR3 coding DNA: TGTGCCAGCAGCCCTAGCGGGAGGCCCTCCTACAATGAGCAGTTCTTC. Protein: CASSPSGRPSYNEQFF.

The chain recombines TRBV4-2 with TRBJ1-3; 8 bases are a match to TRBD1. With V trimmed by 1 base and J by 8 bases, 10 bases remained unmatched. The CDR3 is 16 amino acids. Germline values: CDR1 LGHNA, CDR2 YNFKEQ. The DNA of the CDR3 is TGTGCCAGCAGCCAAGCTCAGGACAGGGTCAGCGACACCATATATTTT. It codes for CASSQAQDRVSDTIYF.

This clonotype was seen repeatedly, ten times or more. This rearrangement joins TRBV12-3 or TRBV12-4 to TRBJ2-6; 8 bases map to TRBD2. The CDR3 covers 17 residues. V gave up 3 bases and J gave up 0 bases; unmatched junction bases: 4. The CDR3 reads CASSFFAGGSGANVLTF. As DNA, the CDR3 is TGTGCCAGCAGTTTCTTTGCGGGGGGCTCTGGGGCCAACGTCCTGACTTTC.

This clonotype has only a few counts. The chain has TRBV20-1 and TRBJ2-5; D ambiguous. Between the trimmed V and J ends, which lost 7 bases and 1 base, there was a span of 4 bases. Germline V gene sequence: CDR1 DFQATT, CDR2 SNEGSKA (reference sequence). CDR3 size: 10 residues. In DNA form, the CDR3 reads TGCAGTGGAGCCCAAGAGACCCAGTACTTC. Its protein is CSGAQETQYF.

V and J are TRBV7-2 and TRBJ2-7; the D gene is possibly TRBD1 (5 bases). The CDR3 runs 15 residues. The germline V gene encodes CDR1 SGHTA and CDR2 FQGNSA. V was shortened by 5 bases and J by 3 bases, with 17 bases between the two germline ends. CDR3 residues: CASSQTGGIGYEQYF. CDR3 DNA sequence: TGTGCCAGCAGCCAAACAGGCGGCATAGGCTACGAGCAGTACTTC. Looking up the rest from reference TRBV7-2 and TRBJ2-7 gives the full variable domain: GAGVSQSPSNKVTEKGKDVELRCDPISGHTALYWYRQSLGQGLEFLIYFQGNSAPDKSGLPSDRFSAERTGGSVSTLTIQRTQQEDSAVYLCASSQTGGIGYEQYFGPGTRLTVT.

V gene TRBV25-1 combines with J gene TRBJ2-5, with D possibly TRBD1 on 6 matching bases. Trimming pared 5 bases from V and 5 bases from J, leaving 18 bases between. CDR1 is MGHDK and CDR2 is SYGVNS in the germline V gene. This CDR3 is 15 amino acids long. The CDR3 sequence: CASSKIQGIRETQYF. DNA of the CDR3: TGTGCCAGCAGTAAAATTCAGGGGATTCGTGAGACCCAGTACTTC.

This clonotype appeared many times. J is TRBJ2-5 and V is TRBV6-1; no reliable D call. V lost 7 bases, J lost 2 bases, and 2 bases lay in between. Per the germline V gene, CDR1 is MNHNS and CDR2 is SASEGT. The CDR3 is 10 residues long. The CDR3 region is CASKQETQYF. As DNA, the CDR3 is TGTGCCAGCAAGCAAGAGACCCAGTACTTC.

The chain employs TRBV28 and TRBJ2-7, with 11 positions matching TRBD1. With V trimmed by 4 bases and J by 5 bases, 7 bases remained unmatched. Germline V lookup: CDR1 MDHEN, CDR2 SYDVKM. The CDR3 is 15 amino acids. CDR3 protein: CASSWGQGGAHEQYF. The CDR3 nucleotides are TGTGCCAGCAGTTGGGGACAGGGGGGAGCCCACGAGCAGTACTTC.

This clonotype came up many times. The chain links TRBV12-3 or TRBV12-4 to TRBJ1-5; 7 bases agree with TRBD1. J lost 7 bases, V lost 3 bases, and 6 bases had no gene match. This CDR3 has 14 residues. Here the CDR3 DNA reads TGTGCCAGCAGTTTCTTCGGGACAGCCCAGCCCCAGCATTTT. Its translation: CASSFFGTAQPQHF.

This chain links TRBV29-1 with TRBJ1-1; 9 bases line up with TRBD1. The trim removed 1 base at V and 5 bases at J, leaving 2 bases unmatched. Germline V gene data show CDR1 as SQVTM and CDR2 as ANQGSEA. There are 13 residues in the CDR3. The DNA of the CDR3 is TGCAGCGTTGAAGGCGACAGGGGGACTGAAGCTTTCTTT. It translates to CSVEGDRGTEAFF.